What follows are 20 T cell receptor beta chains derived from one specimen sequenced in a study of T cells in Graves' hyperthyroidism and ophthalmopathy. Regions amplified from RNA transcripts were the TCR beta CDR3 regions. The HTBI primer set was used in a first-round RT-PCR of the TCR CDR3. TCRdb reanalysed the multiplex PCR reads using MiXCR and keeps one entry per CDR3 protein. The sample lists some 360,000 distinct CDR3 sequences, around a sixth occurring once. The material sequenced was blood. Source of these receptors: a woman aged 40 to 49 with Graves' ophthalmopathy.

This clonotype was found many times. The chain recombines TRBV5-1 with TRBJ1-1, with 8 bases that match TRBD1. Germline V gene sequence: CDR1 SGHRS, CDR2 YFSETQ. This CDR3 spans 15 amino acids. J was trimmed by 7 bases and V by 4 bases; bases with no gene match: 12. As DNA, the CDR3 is TGCGCCAGCAGCCCCTACGACAGGGGCGTGGATGAAGCTTTCTTT. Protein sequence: CASSPYDRGVDEAFF.

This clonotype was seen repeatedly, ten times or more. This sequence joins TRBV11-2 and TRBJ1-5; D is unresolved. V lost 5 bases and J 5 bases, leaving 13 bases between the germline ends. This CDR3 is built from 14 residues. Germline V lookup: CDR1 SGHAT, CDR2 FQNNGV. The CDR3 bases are TGTGCCAGCAGCCCCGGGCAGTTCGATCAGCCCCAGCATTTT. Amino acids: CASSPGQFDQPQHF. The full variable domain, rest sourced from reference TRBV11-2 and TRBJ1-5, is EAGVAQSPRYKIIEKRQSVAFWCNPISGHATLYWYQQILGQGPKLLIQFQNNGVVDDSQLPKDRFSAERLKGVDSTLKIQPAKLEDSAVYLCASSPGQFDQPQHFGDGTRLSIL.

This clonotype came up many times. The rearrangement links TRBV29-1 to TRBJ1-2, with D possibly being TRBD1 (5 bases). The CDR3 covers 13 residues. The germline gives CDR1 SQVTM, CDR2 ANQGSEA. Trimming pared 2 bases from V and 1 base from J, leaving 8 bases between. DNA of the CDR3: TGCAGCGTTGAAATCGACAGTAACTATGGCTACACCTTC. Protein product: CSVEIDSNYGYTF.

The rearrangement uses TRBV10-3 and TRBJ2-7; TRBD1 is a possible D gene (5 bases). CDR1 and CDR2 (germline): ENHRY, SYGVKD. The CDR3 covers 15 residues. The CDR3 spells CAVKGAGAPIYEQYF. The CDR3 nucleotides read TGTGCGGTTAAAGGGGCCGGAGCCCCCATCTACGAGCAGTACTTC.

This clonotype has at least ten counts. CDR3 sequence (DNA): TGTGCCAGCACCCGGACAGGGTTACCCAATCAGCCCCAGCATTTT. Its translation is CASTRTGLPNQPQHF. The chain links TRBV6-2 or TRBV6-3 to TRBJ1-5; 8 nucleotides agree with TRBD1. Trimming removed 7 bases from V and 3 bases from J; junction bases left unmatched: 8. CDR1 MNHEY and CDR2 SVGEGT come from the germline V gene. This CDR3 is built from 15 residues.

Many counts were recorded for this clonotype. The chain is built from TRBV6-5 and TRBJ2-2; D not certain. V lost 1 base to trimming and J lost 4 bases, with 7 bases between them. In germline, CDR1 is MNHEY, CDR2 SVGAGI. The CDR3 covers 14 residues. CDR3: CASSYFIGTGELFF. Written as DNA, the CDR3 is TGTGCCAGCAGTTACTTCATCGGCACCGGGGAGCTGTTTTTT.

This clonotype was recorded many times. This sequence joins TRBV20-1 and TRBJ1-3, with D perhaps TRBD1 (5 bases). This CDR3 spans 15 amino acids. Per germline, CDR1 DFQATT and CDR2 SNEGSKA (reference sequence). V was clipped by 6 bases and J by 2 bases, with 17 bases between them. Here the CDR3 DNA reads TGCAGTGCCCCGGCCGGGACCAAGACTGGAAACACCATATATTTT. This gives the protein CSAPAGTKTGNTIYF.

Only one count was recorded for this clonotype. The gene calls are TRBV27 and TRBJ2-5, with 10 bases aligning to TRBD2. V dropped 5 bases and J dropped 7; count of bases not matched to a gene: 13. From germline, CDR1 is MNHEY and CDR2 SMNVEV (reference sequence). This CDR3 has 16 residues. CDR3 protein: CASSPWTSGGLWTQYF. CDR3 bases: TGTGCCAGCAGTCCCTGGACTAGCGGAGGCCTTTGGACCCAGTACTTC.

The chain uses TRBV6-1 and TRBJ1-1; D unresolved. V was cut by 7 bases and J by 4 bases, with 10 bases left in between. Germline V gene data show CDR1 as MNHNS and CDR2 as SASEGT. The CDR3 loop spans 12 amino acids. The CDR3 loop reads CASKQVGTEAFF. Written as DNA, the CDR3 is TGTGCCAGCAAGCAGGTAGGCACTGAAGCTTTCTTT.

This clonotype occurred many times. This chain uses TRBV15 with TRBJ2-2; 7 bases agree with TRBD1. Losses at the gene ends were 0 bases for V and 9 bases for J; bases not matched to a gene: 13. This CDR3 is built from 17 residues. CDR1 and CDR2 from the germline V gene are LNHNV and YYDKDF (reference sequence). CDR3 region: CATSRDSPQGIWRELFF. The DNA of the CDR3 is TGTGCCACCAGCAGAGATTCCCCACAGGGGATCTGGAGGGAGCTGTTTTTT.

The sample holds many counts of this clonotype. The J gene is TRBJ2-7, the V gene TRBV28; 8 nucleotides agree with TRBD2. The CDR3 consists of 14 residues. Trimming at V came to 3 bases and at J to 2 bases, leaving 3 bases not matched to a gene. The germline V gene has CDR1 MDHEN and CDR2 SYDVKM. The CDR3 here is CASSFTGLAYEQYF. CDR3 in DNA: TGTGCCAGCAGTTTCACGGGACTAGCCTACGAGCAGTACTTC.

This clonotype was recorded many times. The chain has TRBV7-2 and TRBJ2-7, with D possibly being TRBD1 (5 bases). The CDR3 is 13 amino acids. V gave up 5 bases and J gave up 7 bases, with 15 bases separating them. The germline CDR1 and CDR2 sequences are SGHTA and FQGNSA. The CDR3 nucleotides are TGTGCCAGCAGCGTACTCAGGGCCGGGGAGCAGTACTTC. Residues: CASSVLRAGEQYF.

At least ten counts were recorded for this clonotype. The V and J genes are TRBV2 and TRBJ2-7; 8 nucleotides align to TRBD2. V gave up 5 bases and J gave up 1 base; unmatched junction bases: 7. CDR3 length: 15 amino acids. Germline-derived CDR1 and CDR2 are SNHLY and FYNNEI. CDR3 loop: CASSTSGSRSYEQYF. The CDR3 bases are TGTGCCAGCAGTACAAGCGGGAGCAGATCCTACGAGCAGTACTTC.

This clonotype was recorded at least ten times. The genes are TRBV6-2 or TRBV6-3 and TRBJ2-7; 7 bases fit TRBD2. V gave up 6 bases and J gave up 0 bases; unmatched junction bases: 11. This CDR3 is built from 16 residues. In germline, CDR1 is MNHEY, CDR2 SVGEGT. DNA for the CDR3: TGTGCCAGCAGCCGCGCAGGACTAGGGCGCTCCTACGAGCAGTACTTC. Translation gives CASSRAGLGRSYEQYF.

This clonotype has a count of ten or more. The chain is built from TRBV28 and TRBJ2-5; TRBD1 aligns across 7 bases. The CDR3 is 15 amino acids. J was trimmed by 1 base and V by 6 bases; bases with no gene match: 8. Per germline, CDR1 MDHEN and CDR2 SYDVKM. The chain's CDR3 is CASSAPGQRQETQYF. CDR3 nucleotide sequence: TGTGCCAGCAGCGCCCCGGGACAGCGCCAAGAGACCCAGTACTTC.

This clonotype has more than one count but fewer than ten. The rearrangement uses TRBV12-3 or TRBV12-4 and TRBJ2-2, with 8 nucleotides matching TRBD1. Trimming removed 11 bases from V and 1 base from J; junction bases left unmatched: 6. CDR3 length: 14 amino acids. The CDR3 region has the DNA TGTGCCGGACGGGGGACAGGGAACACCGGGGAGCTGTTTTTT. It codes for CAGRGTGNTGELFF.

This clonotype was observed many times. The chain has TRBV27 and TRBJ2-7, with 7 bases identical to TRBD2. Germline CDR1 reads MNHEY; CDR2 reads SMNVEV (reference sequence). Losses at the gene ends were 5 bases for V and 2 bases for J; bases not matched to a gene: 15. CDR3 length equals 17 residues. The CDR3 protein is CASSPVGARRGTYEQYF. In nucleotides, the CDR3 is TGTGCCAGCAGTCCCGTAGGGGCGCGGCGGGGGACCTACGAGCAGTACTTC.

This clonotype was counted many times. The CDR3 DNA sequence: TGTGCCAGCAGCAACGTCCCGGGGACTGAAGCTTTCTTT. Its translation: CASSNVPGTEAFF. The chain links TRBV6-2 or TRBV6-3 to TRBJ1-1; no clear D. The germline gives CDR1 MNHEY, CDR2 SVGEGT. The CDR3 has 13 residues. Deletions cut 6 bases from V and 5 bases from J, with 13 bases between.

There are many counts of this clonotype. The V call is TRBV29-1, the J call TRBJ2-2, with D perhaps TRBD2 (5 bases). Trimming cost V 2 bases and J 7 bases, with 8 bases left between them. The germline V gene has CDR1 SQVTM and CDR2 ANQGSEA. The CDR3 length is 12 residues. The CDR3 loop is CSVESRGGELFF. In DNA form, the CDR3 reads TGCAGCGTTGAAAGTCGGGGCGGGGAGCTGTTTTTT.

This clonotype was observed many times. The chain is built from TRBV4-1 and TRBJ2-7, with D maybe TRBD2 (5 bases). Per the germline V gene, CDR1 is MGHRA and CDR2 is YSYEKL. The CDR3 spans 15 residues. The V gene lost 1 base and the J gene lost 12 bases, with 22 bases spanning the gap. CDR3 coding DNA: TGCGCCAGCAGCCAAGTTGGTGCGGGTGACGTTAAGAGGTACTTC. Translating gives CASSQVGAGDVKRYF.